By its share, the clone carrying this T cell receptor beta chain is medium-sized (0.01 to 0.1%). This record comes from a study of tumor-infiltrating lymphocytes in localized non-small cell lung cancer. Germline assignment: CDR1 WNHNN and CDR2 SYGVQD (reference sequence). V shed 4 bases and J 6 bases; nucleotides not matched to a gene: 6. CDR3 length: 13 residues. Clones were read by immunoSEQ multiplex PCR, and TCRdb kept only the in-frame ones, dropping some. The sample records about 7,100 clones, about three fifths being singletons. This chain joins TRBV10-1 and TRBJ2-7; 7 bases map to TRBD2. Sequenced material: uninvolved lung tissue not adjacent to the tumor. The source of this sequence is a human donor with non-small cell lung cancer. The CDR3 DNA sequence: TGCGCCAGCAGTGTAGGGAGGGAGGGCGAGCAGTACTTC. Its translation: CASSVGREGEQYF.